This T cell receptor (beta chain) was documented in a study of OX40 agonist ivuxolimab in advanced cancers. The V segment lost 0 bases and the J segment 2 bases; nucleotides outside the gene matches: 4. Germline V gene data show CDR1 as LGHNA and CDR2 as YNFKEQ. CDR3 length: 16 amino acids. Libraries were prepared by immunoSEQ multiplex PCR; TCRdb keeps only in-frame clonotypes and omits some of them. This sample has fewer than 75,000 clones; over 75% occur once, and the top ten carry 8.2%. The sample in question was CD4+ or CD8+ T cells sorted from blood, obtained in a trial of the OX40 agonist ivuxolimab. This receptor was taken from an adult with an advanced solid tumor such as melanoma, head and neck, liver or kidney cancer. V is TRBV4-2 and J is TRBJ2-7; 10 bases agree with TRBD2. The CDR3 region is CASSQDRTSGPYEQYF. The CDR3 DNA reads TGTGCCAGCAGCCAAGATCGGACTAGCGGACCCTACGAGCAGTACTTC.